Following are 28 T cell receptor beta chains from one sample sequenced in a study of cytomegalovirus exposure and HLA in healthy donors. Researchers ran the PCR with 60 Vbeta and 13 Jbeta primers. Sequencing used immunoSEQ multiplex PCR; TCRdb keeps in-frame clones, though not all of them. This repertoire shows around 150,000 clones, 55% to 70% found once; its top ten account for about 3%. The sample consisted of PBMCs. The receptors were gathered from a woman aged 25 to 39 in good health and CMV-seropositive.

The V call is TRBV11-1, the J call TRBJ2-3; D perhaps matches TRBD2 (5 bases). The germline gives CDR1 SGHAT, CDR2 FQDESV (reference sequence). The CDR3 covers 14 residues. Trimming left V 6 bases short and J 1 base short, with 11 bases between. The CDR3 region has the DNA TGTGCCAGCAGATTGGACTGGGGCACAGATACGCAGTATTTT. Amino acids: CASRLDWGTDTQYF.

In nucleotides, the CDR3 is TGTGCCAGCTCACCGACCCTCAGGGATACGCAGTATTTT. This translates into CASSPTLRDTQYF. The chain employs TRBV18 and TRBJ2-3; no clear D gene. CDR3 length: 13 amino acids. Trimming left V 3 bases short and J 6 bases short, with 10 bases between. In germline, CDR1 is KGHSH, CDR2 LQKENI.

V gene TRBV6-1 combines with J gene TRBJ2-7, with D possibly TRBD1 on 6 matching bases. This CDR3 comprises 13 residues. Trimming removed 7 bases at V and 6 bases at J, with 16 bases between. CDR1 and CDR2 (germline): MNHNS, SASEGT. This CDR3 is CASTLTGPSEQYF. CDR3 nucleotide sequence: TGTGCCAGCACCCTAACAGGGCCCAGCGAGCAGTACTTC.

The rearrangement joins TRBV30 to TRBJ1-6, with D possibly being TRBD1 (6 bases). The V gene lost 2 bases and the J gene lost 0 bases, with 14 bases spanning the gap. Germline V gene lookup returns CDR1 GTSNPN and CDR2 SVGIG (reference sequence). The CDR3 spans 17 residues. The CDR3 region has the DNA TGTGCCTGGAGTAAGGGCAGGGGACGCTCCTATAATTCACCCCTCCACTTT. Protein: CAWSKGRGRSYNSPLHF.

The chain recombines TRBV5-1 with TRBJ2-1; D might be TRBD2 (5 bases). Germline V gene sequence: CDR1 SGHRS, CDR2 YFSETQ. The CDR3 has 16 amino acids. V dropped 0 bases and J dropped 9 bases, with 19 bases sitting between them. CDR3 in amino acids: CASSLERTGRVGEQFF. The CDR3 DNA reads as TGCGCCAGCAGCTTGGAGCGGACTGGGCGGGTGGGTGAGCAGTTCTTC.

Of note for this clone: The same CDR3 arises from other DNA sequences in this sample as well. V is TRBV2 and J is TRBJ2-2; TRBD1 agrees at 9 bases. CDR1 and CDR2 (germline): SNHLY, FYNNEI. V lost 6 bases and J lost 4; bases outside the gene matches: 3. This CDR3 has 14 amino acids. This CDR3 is CASRKGQGTGELFF. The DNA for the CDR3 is TGTGCCAGCAGAAAGGGACAGGGCACCGGGGAGCTGTTTTTT.

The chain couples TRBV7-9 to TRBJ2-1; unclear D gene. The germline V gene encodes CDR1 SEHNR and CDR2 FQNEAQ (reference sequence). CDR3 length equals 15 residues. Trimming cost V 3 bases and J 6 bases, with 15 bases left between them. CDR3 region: CASSFSVTTPNEQFF. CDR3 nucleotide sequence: TGTGCCAGCAGCTTTTCGGTTACTACACCCAATGAGCAGTTCTTC.

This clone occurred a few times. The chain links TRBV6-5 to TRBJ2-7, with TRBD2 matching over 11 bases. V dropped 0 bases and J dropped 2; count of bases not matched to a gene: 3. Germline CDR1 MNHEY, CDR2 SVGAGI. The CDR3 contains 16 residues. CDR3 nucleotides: TGTGCCAGCAGTTACTCGCTAGCGGGGGGTACCTACGAGCAGTACTTC. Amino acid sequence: CASSYSLAGGTYEQYF.

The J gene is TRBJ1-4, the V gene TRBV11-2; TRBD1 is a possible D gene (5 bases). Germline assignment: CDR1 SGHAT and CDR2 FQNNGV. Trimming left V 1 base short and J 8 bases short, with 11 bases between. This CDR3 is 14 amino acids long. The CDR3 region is CASSLGQGNEKLFF. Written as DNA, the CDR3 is TGTGCCAGCAGCTTAGGGCAGGGAAACGAAAAACTGTTTTTT.

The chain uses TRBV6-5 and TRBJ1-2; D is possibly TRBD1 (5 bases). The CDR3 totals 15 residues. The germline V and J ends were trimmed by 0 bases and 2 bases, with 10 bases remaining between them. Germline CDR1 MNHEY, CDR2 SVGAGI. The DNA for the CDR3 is TGTGCCAGCAGTTACTCGATGACAGCCAACTATGGCTACACCTTC. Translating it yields CASSYSMTANYGYTF.

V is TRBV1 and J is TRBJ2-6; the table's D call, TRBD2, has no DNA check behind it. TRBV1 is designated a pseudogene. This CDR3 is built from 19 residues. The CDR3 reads CTSSRIPGTGFSGANVLTF. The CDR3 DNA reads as TGCACCAGCAGCCGCATCCCGGGGACTGGATTCTCTGGGGCCAACGTCCTGACTTTC.

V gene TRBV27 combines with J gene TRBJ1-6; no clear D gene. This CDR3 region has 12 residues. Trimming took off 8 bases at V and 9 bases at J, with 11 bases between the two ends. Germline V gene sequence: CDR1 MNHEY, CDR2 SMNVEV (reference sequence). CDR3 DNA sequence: TGTGCCAGCGCCACGGCGGCTTCACCCCTCCACTTT. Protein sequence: CASATAASPLHF.

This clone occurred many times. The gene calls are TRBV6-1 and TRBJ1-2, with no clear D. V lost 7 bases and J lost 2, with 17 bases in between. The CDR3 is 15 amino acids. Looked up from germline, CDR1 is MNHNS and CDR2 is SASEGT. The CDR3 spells CASTRSPPLNYGYTF. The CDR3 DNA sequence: TGTGCCAGCACTCGATCCCCTCCGCTAAACTATGGCTACACCTTC.

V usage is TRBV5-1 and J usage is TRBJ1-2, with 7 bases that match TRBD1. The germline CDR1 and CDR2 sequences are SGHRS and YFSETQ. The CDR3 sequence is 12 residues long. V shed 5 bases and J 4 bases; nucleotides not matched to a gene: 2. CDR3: CASRRDSYGYTF. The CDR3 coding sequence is TGCGCCAGCAGGAGGGACAGCTATGGCTACACCTTC.

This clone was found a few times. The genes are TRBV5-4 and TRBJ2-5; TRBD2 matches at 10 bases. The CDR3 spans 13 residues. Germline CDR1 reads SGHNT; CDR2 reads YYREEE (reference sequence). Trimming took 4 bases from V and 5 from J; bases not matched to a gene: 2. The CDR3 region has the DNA TGTGCCAGCAGCCAGACTAGCGGGGAGACCCAGTACTTC. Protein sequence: CASSQTSGETQYF.

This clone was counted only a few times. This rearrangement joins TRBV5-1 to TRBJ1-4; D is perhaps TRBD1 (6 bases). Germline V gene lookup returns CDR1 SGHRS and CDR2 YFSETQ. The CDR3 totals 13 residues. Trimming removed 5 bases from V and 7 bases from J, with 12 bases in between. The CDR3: CASRGSRGEKLFF. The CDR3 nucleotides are TGCGCCAGCAGAGGCAGCAGGGGTGAAAAACTGTTTTTT.

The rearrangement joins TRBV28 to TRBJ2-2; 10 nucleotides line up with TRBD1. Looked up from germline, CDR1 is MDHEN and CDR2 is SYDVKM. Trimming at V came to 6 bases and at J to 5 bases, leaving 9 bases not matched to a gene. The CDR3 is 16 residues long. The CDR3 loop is CASRRQGARTTGELFF. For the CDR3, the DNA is TGTGCCAGCAGGAGACAGGGGGCGCGGACTACCGGGGAGCTGTTTTTT.

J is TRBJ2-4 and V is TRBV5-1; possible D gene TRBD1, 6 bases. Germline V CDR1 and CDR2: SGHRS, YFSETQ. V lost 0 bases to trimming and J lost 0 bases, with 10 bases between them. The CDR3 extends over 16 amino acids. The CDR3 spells CASSLEGHIAKNIQYF. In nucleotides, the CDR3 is TGCGCCAGCAGCTTGGAGGGACATATAGCCAAAAACATTCAGTACTTC.

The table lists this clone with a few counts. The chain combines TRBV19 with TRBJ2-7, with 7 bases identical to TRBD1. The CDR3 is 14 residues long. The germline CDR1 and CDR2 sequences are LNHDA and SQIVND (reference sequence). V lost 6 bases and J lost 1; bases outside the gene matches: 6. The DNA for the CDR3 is TGTGCCAGTAGAGACAGGGTATTTTCCTACGAGCAGTACTTC. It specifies CASRDRVFSYEQYF.

The CDR3 loop reads CASSLSNRQETQYF. Written as DNA, the CDR3 is TGCGCCAGCAGCTTATCAAACAGACAAGAGACCCAGTACTTC. The chain is built from TRBV5-1 and TRBJ2-5; D uncertain. With 2 bases removed from V and 2 bases from J, the gap between germline ends came to 10 bases. CDR1 is SGHRS and CDR2 is YFSETQ in the germline V gene. The CDR3 runs 14 residues.

CDR3 protein: CASSMTSGYSTDTQYF. For the CDR3, the DNA is TGTGCCAGTAGTATGACTAGCGGGTATAGCACAGATACGCAGTATTTT. The V and J genes are TRBV19 and TRBJ2-3, with 10 bases lining up with TRBD2. From germline, CDR1 is LNHDA and CDR2 SQIVND (reference sequence). Trimming cost V 3 bases and J 0 bases; bases outside gene matches: 3. The CDR3 is 16 residues long.

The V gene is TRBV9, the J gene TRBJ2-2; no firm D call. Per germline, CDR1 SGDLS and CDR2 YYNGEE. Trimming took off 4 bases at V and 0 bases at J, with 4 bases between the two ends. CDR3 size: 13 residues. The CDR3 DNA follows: TGTGCCAGCAGCTTCTCGAACACCGGGGAGCTGTTTTTT. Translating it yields CASSFSNTGELFF.

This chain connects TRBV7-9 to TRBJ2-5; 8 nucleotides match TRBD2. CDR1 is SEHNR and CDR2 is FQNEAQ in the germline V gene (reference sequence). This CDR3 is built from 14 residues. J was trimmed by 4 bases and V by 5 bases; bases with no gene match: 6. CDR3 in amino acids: CASSDKRELETQYF. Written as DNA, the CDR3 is TGTGCCAGCAGCGATAAGCGGGAGCTAGAGACCCAGTACTTC.

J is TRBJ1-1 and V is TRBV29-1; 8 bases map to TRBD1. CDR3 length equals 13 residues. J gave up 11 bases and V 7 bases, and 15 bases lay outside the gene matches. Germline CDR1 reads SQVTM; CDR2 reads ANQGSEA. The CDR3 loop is CSASDRGEFMAFF. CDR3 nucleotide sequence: TGCAGCGCCAGTGACAGGGGTGAATTCATGGCTTTCTTT.

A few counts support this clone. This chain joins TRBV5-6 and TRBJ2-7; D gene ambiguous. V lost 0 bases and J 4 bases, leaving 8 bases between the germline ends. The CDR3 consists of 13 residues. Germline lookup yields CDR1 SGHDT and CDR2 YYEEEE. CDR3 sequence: CASSLEAGYEQYF. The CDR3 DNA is TGTGCCAGCAGCTTGGAGGCAGGATACGAGCAGTACTTC.

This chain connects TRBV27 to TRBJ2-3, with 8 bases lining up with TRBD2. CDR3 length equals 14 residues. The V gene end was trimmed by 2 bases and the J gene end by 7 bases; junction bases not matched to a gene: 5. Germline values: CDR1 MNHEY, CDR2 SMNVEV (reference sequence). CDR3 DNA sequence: TGTGCCAGCAGTTTACGGCTAGCGGGTTATACGCAGTATTTT. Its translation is CASSLRLAGYTQYF.

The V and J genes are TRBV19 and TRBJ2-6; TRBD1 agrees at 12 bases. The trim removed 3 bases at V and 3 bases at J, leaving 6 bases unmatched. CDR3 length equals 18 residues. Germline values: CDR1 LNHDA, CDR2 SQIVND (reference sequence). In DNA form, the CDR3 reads TGTGCCAGTAGTATCAAGGGACAGGGGGCTCGTGGGGCCAACGTCCTGACTTTC. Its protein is CASSIKGQGARGANVLTF. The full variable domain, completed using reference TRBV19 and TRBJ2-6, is DGGITQSPKYLFRKEGQNVTLSCEQNLNHDAMYWYRQDPGQGLRLIYYSQIVNDFQKGDIAEGYSVSREKKESFPLTVTSAQKNPTAFYLCASSIKGQGARGANVLTFGAGSRLTVL.

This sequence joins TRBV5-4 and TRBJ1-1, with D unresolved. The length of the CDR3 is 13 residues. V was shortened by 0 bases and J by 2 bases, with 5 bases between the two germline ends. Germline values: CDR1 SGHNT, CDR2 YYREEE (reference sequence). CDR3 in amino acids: CASSLDTNTEAFF. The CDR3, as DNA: TGTGCCAGCAGCTTGGATACTAACACTGAAGCTTTCTTT.